Listed here are 13 T cell receptor beta chains from one sample, sequenced in a study of cytotoxic CD8 clonotypes in ibrutinib-treated CLL. The method was immunoSEQ multiplex PCR; TCRdb's version includes in-frame clones alone and lacks a portion of them. The repertoire holds some 50,000 clones, with 55% to 65% as singletons. Sequencing was performed on PBMCs, taken after 24 months of ibrutinib treatment. These receptor sequences come from a human donor with chronic lymphocytic leukemia.

The rearrangement links TRBV27 to TRBJ2-5; TRBD2 matches 11 bases. V shed 6 bases and J 0 bases; nucleotides not matched to a gene: 9. The CDR3 is made up of 17 amino acids. Germline V CDR1 and CDR2: MNHEY, SMNVEV (reference sequence). The CDR3 region has the DNA TGTGCCAGCAGCCCCCTTGGGACTAGCGGCCACCAAGAGACCCAGTACTTC. Translated, it gives CASSPLGTSGHQETQYF.

A few counts support this clone. The gene calls are TRBV5-1 and TRBJ2-2, with D unresolved. Germline lookup yields CDR1 SGHRS and CDR2 YFSETQ. Trimming removed 5 bases at V and 4 bases at J, with 15 bases between. This CDR3 has 15 amino acids. The CDR3 DNA reads TGCGCCAGCAGATTACGACCCGACCGCACCGGGGAGCTGTTTTTT. Its translation: CASRLRPDRTGELFF.

In this sample, this clone turned up a few times. The chain links TRBV11-2 to TRBJ1-1; D is undetermined. The CDR3 extends over 15 amino acids. CDR1 SGHAT and CDR2 FQNNGV come from the germline V gene. Deletions cut 0 bases from V and 1 base from J, with 9 bases between. In DNA form, the CDR3 reads TGTGCCAGCAGCTTAGATGGCCAGTCGAACACTGAAGCTTTCTTT. Amino acids: CASSLDGQSNTEAFF.

V and J are TRBV6-4 and TRBJ2-5, with D hard to call. Germline assignment: CDR1 MRHNA and CDR2 SNTAGT. The V end was cut by 5 bases, the J end by 5 bases, with 6 bases between. The length of the CDR3 is 11 residues. The DNA of the CDR3 is TGTGCCAGCAGTTACGGGGAGACCCAGTACTTC. Protein product: CASSYGETQYF.

This clone was observed a few times. The chain combines TRBV5-4 with TRBJ1-2; the match to TRBD1 covers 8 bases. The V gene end was trimmed by 4 bases and the J gene end by 8 bases; junction bases not matched to a gene: 7. This CDR3 comprises 13 residues. Germline CDR1 is SGHNT and CDR2 is YYREEE (reference sequence). The CDR3 here is CASSPGQERGYTF. CDR3 nucleotide sequence: TGTGCCAGCAGCCCGGGACAGGAACGGGGCTACACCTTC.

The CDR3 sequence is CASSKVTGPGFYGYTF. The CDR3 DNA sequence: TGTGCCAGCAGCAAAGTCACAGGGCCAGGGTTCTATGGCTACACCTTC. The chain recombines TRBV21-1 with TRBJ1-2; the table's TRBD1 call for D was not verified on the DNA. TRBV21-1 is a pseudogene segment. The length of the CDR3 is 16 residues.

The CDR3 region has the DNA TGTGCCAGCAGTGGGGGACGGTCTCCCGAGCAGTACTTC. Its translation is CASSGGRSPEQYF. V and J are TRBV25-1 and TRBJ2-7, with D perhaps matching TRBD1 or TRBD2 (5 bases each). This CDR3 is 13 amino acids long. Per germline, CDR1 MGHDK and CDR2 SYGVNS. V lost 4 bases and J lost 6, with 13 bases in between.

The CDR3 protein is CASSLWEPYLVQFF. CDR3 in DNA: TGTGCCAGCAGTTTATGGGAGCCTTATTTGGTACAGTTCTTC. V is TRBV27 and J is TRBJ2-1; D may be TRBD2 (5 bases). Trimming removed 1 base at V and 13 bases at J, with 17 bases between. Germline-derived CDR1 and CDR2 are MNHEY and SMNVEV (reference sequence). This CDR3 has 14 amino acids.

This chain connects TRBV28 to TRBJ1-1; 8 bases align to TRBD1. The CDR3 loop spans 15 amino acids. After removal of 6 bases from V and 4 bases from J, the junction contained 10 bases not matched to a gene. CDR1 MDHEN and CDR2 SYDVKM come from the germline V gene. For the CDR3, the DNA is TGTGCCAGCAGACGCGACAGGGGTACAATCACTGAAGCTTTCTTT. Amino acid sequence: CASRRDRGTITEAFF. Together with reference TRBV28 and TRBJ1-1, the CDR3 gives the full variable domain: DVKVTQSSRYLVKRTGEKVFLECVQDMDHENMFWYRQDPGLGLRLIYFSYDVKMKEKGDIPEGYSVSREKKERFSLILESASTNQTSMYLCASRRDRGTITEAFFGQGTRLTVV.

V usage is TRBV28 and J usage is TRBJ2-7; TRBD2 matches 11 bases. V lost 4 bases, J lost 1 base, and 6 bases stayed unmatched. Germline V gene lookup returns CDR1 MDHEN and CDR2 SYDVKM. The CDR3 is 16 residues long. The CDR3 loop is CASSSPGTSGSYEQYV. The CDR3 region has the DNA TGTGCCAGCAGTTCCCCCGGGACTAGCGGTTCCTACGAGCAGTACGTC.

The chain links TRBV6-5 to TRBJ1-1; weak D call: TRBD1 (5 bases). Germline CDR1 MNHEY, CDR2 SVGAGI. V lost 4 bases to trimming and J lost 0 bases, with 9 bases between them. The CDR3 contains 14 residues. The CDR3 DNA is TGTGCCAGCAGTTTGACAGCTATGAACACTGAAGCTTTCTTT. This translates into CASSLTAMNTEAFF.

This clone has only one observation. The chain recombines TRBV19 with TRBJ2-5, with 10 bases fitting TRBD2. The V gene end was trimmed by 3 bases and the J gene end by 5 bases; junction bases not matched to a gene: 3. Germline CDR1 reads LNHDA; CDR2 reads SQIVND (reference sequence). This CDR3 comprises 14 residues. CDR3 nucleotides: TGTGCCAGTAGTATGGGGGGACTAGCGGAGACCCAGTACTTC. Translation gives CASSMGGLAETQYF.

The chain joins TRBV15 to TRBJ1-3, with D possibly matching TRBD1 (6 bases). V was clipped by 1 base and J by 0 bases, with 10 bases between them. CDR1 is LNHNV, CDR2 YYDKDF, per germline (reference sequence). The CDR3 sequence is 16 residues long. The CDR3 nucleotides are TGTGCCACCAGCAGAGGAACAGGGAACTCTGGAAACACCATATATTTT. Amino acid sequence: CATSRGTGNSGNTIYF.